This T cell receptor (beta chain) was obtained from a study of PD-L1 blockade in urothelial cancer. Method: immunoSEQ multiplex PCR; TCRdb's copy keeps in-frame clones and lacks some. The data contain more than 30,000 clones, roughly nine tenths of them seen just once; the ten biggest clones take up around 8.5%. Indicated time point: peripheral blood 6 weeks after treatment start. The CDR3 has 13 residues. V was pared by 7 bases and J by 5 bases, with 5 bases of the junction left unmatched. Germline CDR1 is SNHLY and CDR2 is FYNNEI. This clonotype was sampled from a man older than 75 with urothelial cancer. V is TRBV2 and J is TRBJ2-5, with TRBD1 matching over 9 bases. The sequencing here drew on PBMCs, taken around atezolizumab (anti-PD-L1) treatment. The CDR3 loop reads CASKGQGGETQYF. The CDR3 DNA sequence: TGTGCCAGCAAGGGACAGGGCGGGGAGACCCAGTACTTC.